Following are 22 T cell receptor beta chains from one sample sequenced in a study of early T cells in non-severe SARS-CoV-2 infection. MiXCR, applied by TCRdb to the 5' RACE reads, yields one record per CDR3 protein. The sample contains about 77,000 distinct CDR3 sequences, over 9% of which appear only once. What was sequenced was whole blood. The receptors were sampled from an adult who was a healthcare worker with PCR-confirmed SARS-CoV-2 infection or an uninfected control (not recorded which).

The chain joins TRBV11-2 to TRBJ2-3, with D hard to call. This CDR3 contains 15 residues. Germline CDR1 and CDR2: SGHAT and FQNNGV. The ends were cut back, 5 bases at V and 0 bases at J, with 12 bases in the middle. CDR3: CASSPPPGSTDTQYF. CDR3 bases: TGTGCCAGCAGCCCTCCGCCGGGTAGCACAGATACGCAGTATTTT.

This clonotype was seen more than once but under ten times. The gene calls are TRBV20-1 and TRBJ2-1; TRBD2 might be the D (6 bases). The germline CDR1 and CDR2 sequences are DFQATT and SNEGSKA (reference sequence). The germline V and J ends were trimmed by 3 bases and 9 bases, with 15 bases remaining between them. This CDR3 has 13 residues. DNA of the CDR3: TGCAGTGCTAGGGGGGAGGTCGGGCGTGAGCAGTTCTTC. It is translated as CSARGEVGREQFF.

CDR3 amino acids: CASSQTSGSMNEQFF. The CDR3 bases are TGCGCCAGCAGCCAGACTAGCGGGAGTATGAATGAGCAGTTCTTC. The rearrangement joins TRBV4-1 to TRBJ2-1; 12 bases fit TRBD2. Germline-derived CDR1 and CDR2 are MGHRA and YSYEKL. The ends lost 3 bases at V and 7 bases at J; junction bases unmatched: 4. The CDR3 runs 15 residues.

This rearrangement joins TRBV10-3 to TRBJ2-1; 9 bases match TRBD2. The CDR3 loop spans 16 amino acids. The germline V gene encodes CDR1 ENHRY and CDR2 SYGVKD. Germline trimming cut 0 bases from V and 4 bases from J; bases unmatched to any gene: 4. CDR3 nucleotides: TGTGCCATCAGTGAGTCGGGTGCGGGAGGGTACAATGAGCAGTTCTTC. Translation gives CAISESGAGGYNEQFF.

This clonotype was recorded at least ten times. The V gene is TRBV27, the J gene TRBJ2-1; 11 bases line up with TRBD2. The CDR3 sequence is 14 residues long. The junction had 4 bases not matched to a gene; V was cut back by 8 bases and J by 4 bases. Per the germline V gene, CDR1 is MNHEY and CDR2 is SMNVEV (reference sequence). CDR3 coding DNA: TGTGCCAGCGGTAGCGGGAGGGCTTACAATGAGCAGTTCTTC. Residues: CASGSGRAYNEQFF.

This clonotype was picked up many times. This chain links TRBV7-9 with TRBJ1-2, with D possibly being TRBD1 (5 bases). The germline V and J ends were trimmed by 2 bases and 1 base, with 14 bases remaining between them. CDR1 SEHNR and CDR2 FQNEAQ come from the germline V gene (reference sequence). The CDR3 covers 16 residues. Here the CDR3 reads CASSLFAGLHNYGYTF. The CDR3 DNA reads TGTGCCAGCAGCTTATTCGCGGGACTGCATAACTATGGCTACACCTTC.

In this sample, this clonotype turned up a few times. The chain recombines TRBV11-2 with TRBJ2-5; D remains unclear. V shed 1 base and J shed 8 bases, with 17 bases lying between them. Germline V lookup: CDR1 SGHAT, CDR2 FQNNGV. The length of the CDR3 is 15 residues. CDR3 sequence reads: CASSLGTEIKRTQYF. The CDR3 nucleotides read TGTGCCAGCAGCTTAGGAACGGAGATCAAGAGAACCCAGTACTTC.

This clonotype was recorded a few times. This sequence joins TRBV6-6 and TRBJ2-7, with TRBD1 identical over 8 bases. Germline CDR1 and CDR2: MNHNY and SVGAGI (reference sequence). CDR3 length: 14 residues. V was pared by 2 bases and J by 2 bases, with 2 bases of the junction left unmatched. CDR3 residues: CASSYGQGPYEQYF. The CDR3 coding sequence is TGTGCCAGCAGTTACGGACAGGGTCCCTACGAGCAGTACTTC.

A few counts support this clonotype. V usage is TRBV6-5 and J usage is TRBJ2-2; D is unclear. The CDR3 covers 15 residues. CDR1 and CDR2 from the germline V gene are MNHEY and SVGAGI. V was trimmed by 3 bases and J by 7 bases, leaving 15 bases between them. CDR3 in amino acids: CASSYSTGLNGELFF. As DNA, the CDR3 is TGTGCCAGCAGTTATTCGACGGGTCTAAACGGGGAGCTGTTTTTT.

The table lists this clonotype with many counts. The V and J genes are TRBV6-6 and TRBJ2-1; 8 bases are shared with TRBD1. V was pared by 5 bases and J by 6 bases, with 9 bases of the junction left unmatched. The CDR3 has 15 amino acids. Germline V gene data show CDR1 as MNHNY and CDR2 as SVGAGI (reference sequence). The CDR3 is CASSPRTGYGNEQFF. CDR3 in DNA: TGTGCCAGCAGTCCCCGGACAGGGTATGGCAATGAGCAGTTCTTC.

On this clonotype: A much bigger clone sits one base away, suggesting this may be a read error. The J gene is TRBJ2-1, the V gene TRBV7-9, with 8 bases that match TRBD2. The CDR3 loop spans 16 amino acids. Germline lookup yields CDR1 SEHNR and CDR2 FQNEAQ (reference sequence). This CDR3 is CASSLARLASYSEQFF. The CDR3 coding sequence is TGTGCCAGCAGCTTAGCGCGACTAGCGTCCTACAGTGAGCAGTTCTTC.

The J gene is TRBJ2-7, the V gene TRBV20-1, with 7 bases identical to TRBD1. Germline loops: CDR1 DFQATT, CDR2 SNEGSKA (reference sequence). Trimming took 6 bases from V and 0 from J; bases not matched to a gene: 8. The CDR3 covers 14 residues. The CDR3 nucleotides are TGCAGTGCCGACTCCGGGACAGCCTCCTACGAGCAGTACTTC. This codes for CSADSGTASYEQYF.

The rearrangement uses TRBV6-1 and TRBJ1-2; unclear D gene. The germline gives CDR1 MNHNS, CDR2 SASEGT. V shed 4 bases and J shed 8 bases, with 20 bases lying between them. The CDR3 covers 15 residues. The CDR3 is CASSGPGWSRGGYTF. The CDR3 nucleotides are TGTGCCAGCAGTGGGCCTGGGTGGTCCCGAGGAGGCTACACCTTC.

The chain recombines TRBV28 with TRBJ1-1; 11 bases fit TRBD1. Trimming at V came to 10 bases and at J to 8 bases, leaving 6 bases not matched to a gene. Germline values: CDR1 MDHEN, CDR2 SYDVKM. This CDR3 is 12 amino acids long. CDR3 region: CATGQGASEAFF. The DNA of the CDR3 is TGTGCCACCGGACAGGGGGCTTCGGAAGCTTTCTTT. The variable domain in full, completed from reference TRBV28 and TRBJ1-1, reads DVKVTQSSRYLVKRTGEKVFLECVQDMDHENMFWYRQDPGLGLRLIYFSYDVKMKEKGDIPEGYSVSREKKERFSLILESASTNQTSMYLCATGQGASEAFFGQGTRLTVV.

This clonotype has at least ten counts. The genes are TRBV30 and TRBJ2-7, with 8 bases lining up with TRBD1. V shed 7 bases, J shed 0 bases, and the junction held 5 bases outside the gene matches. Germline CDR1 GTSNPN, CDR2 SVGIG (reference sequence). The CDR3 runs 13 residues. The CDR3 sequence: CALGQDPSYEQYF. For the CDR3, the DNA is TGTGCCTTGGGACAGGACCCCTCCTACGAGCAGTACTTC.

As for this clonotype: The junction and the germline gene differ at one end; a read error may be behind it. This rearrangement joins TRBV2 to TRBJ2-5, with D perhaps TRBD1 (5 bases). Per germline, CDR1 SNHLY and CDR2 FYNNEI. The CDR3 contains 14 residues. CDR3 in DNA: TGTGTCAGCTTGGCACAGCCCCAGGGAGAGACCCAGTACTTC. Protein: CVSLAQPQGETQYF.

The genes are TRBV27 and TRBJ2-7; weak D call: TRBD2 (6 bases). CDR3 length: 15 residues. Per the germline V gene, CDR1 is MNHEY and CDR2 is SMNVEV (reference sequence). V lost 8 bases to trimming and J lost 2 bases, with 19 bases between them. In DNA form, the CDR3 reads TGTGCCAGCCGCGGAGGATCCGCGGGACCCTACGAGCAGTACTTC. Its translation: CASRGGSAGPYEQYF.

The chain couples TRBV28 to TRBJ2-7; D remains ambiguous. This CDR3 has 13 residues. V was clipped by 7 bases and J by 3 bases, with 13 bases between them. CDR1 is MDHEN and CDR2 is SYDVKM in the germline V gene. The CDR3 DNA follows: TGTGCCAGCAAGGGTACGGTGAGCTACGAGCAGTACTTC. Encoded protein: CASKGTVSYEQYF.

This clonotype was counted ten times or more. The rearrangement uses TRBV19 and TRBJ1-2, with D uncertain. The CDR3 runs to 14 residues. The ends were cut back, 5 bases at V and 7 bases at J, with 17 bases in the middle. Germline loops: CDR1 LNHDA, CDR2 SQIVND (reference sequence). The CDR3 protein is CASSPGRESGGYTF. CDR3 coding DNA: TGTGCCAGTAGTCCAGGACGGGAGTCCGGTGGCTACACCTTC.

The chain employs TRBV7-2 and TRBJ2-7; 11 positions match TRBD1. The CDR3 has 15 amino acids. V gave up 4 bases and J gave up 3 bases; unmatched junction bases: 5. Germline CDR1 and CDR2: SGHTA and FQGNSA. This chain's CDR3 is CASSSGTGGFYEQYF. CDR3 DNA sequence: TGTGCCAGCAGCTCTGGGACAGGGGGTTTCTACGAGCAGTACTTC.

This clonotype was picked up a small number of times. This chain links TRBV11-2 with TRBJ2-7; 7 nucleotides match TRBD2. The CDR3 length is 16 residues. Germline V lookup: CDR1 SGHAT, CDR2 FQNNGV. Losses at the gene ends were 5 bases for V and 3 bases for J; bases not matched to a gene: 13. The CDR3 region is CASSLVRGTNYYEQYF. The CDR3, as DNA: TGTGCCAGCAGCCTGGTGCGTGGGACTAATTACTACGAGCAGTACTTC.

This clonotype appeared many times. V is TRBV7-2 and J is TRBJ2-2; 13 nucleotides match TRBD2. CDR1 SGHTA and CDR2 FQGNSA come from the germline V gene. V lost 4 bases, J lost 6 bases, and 11 bases stayed unmatched. CDR3 size: 18 residues. Written as DNA, the CDR3 is TGTGCCAGCAGCTCTGGGACTAGCGGGATTCGGGACCCCGGGGAGCTGTTTTTT. Encoded protein: CASSSGTSGIRDPGELFF.